This is a list of T cell receptor beta chains from one sample in a study of blood T cell repertoires in COVID-19. Measured with immunoSEQ multiplex PCR; TCRdb has only the in-frame clones, and not every one. The sample has more than 200,000 clones; around nine tenths are singletons. Sequenced material: peripheral blood. The receptors shown here come from a man aged 40-55 years with acute or convalescent COVID-19. Both conserved end residues are part of each CDR3. The D gene is left open where the match is weak. Size is stated for part of the rows, as once, few or many counts, or as a class when the clone is expanded.

CDR3 | DNA | V | size | length | D | J
CASSPRDAGSSPLHF | TGTGCCAGCAGCCCCCGGGACGCGGGGAGTTCACCCCTCCACTTT | TRBV11-2 | . | 15 | . | TRBJ1-6
CASSLVSLGGGYTF | TGTGCCAGCAGCTTGGTGTCTCTCGGGGGTGGCTACACCTTC | TRBV5-6 | once | 14 | . | TRBJ1-2
CASSYQGLAGGSTDTQYF | TGTGCCAGCAGTTACCAGGGACTAGCGGGGGGGTCCACAGATACGCAGTATTTT | TRBV6-2/TRBV6-3 | . | 18 | TRBD2 | TRBJ2-3
CASSNQGDSPLHF | TGTGCCAGTAGTAATCAGGGTGATTCACCCCTCCACTTT | TRBV19 | . | 13 | . | TRBJ1-6
CASEGQGAEQYF | TGTGCCAGCGAAGGCCAGGGGGCCGAGCAGTACTTC | TRBV11-2 | . | 12 | TRBD1 | TRBJ2-7
CASRLSGGGGSPLHF | TGTGCCAGCAGACTCTCCGGGGGAGGAGGTTCACCCCTCCACTTT | TRBV27 | once | 15 | . | TRBJ1-6
CASSFRGGNEQYF | TGTGCCAGCAGCTTTCGAGGGGGCAACGAGCAGTACTTC | TRBV5-4 | . | 13 | TRBD1 | TRBJ2-7
CASSPQLARRSYEQYF | TGTGCCAGCTCACCACAATTAGCTAGGAGGTCCTACGAGCAGTACTTC | TRBV18 | . | 16 | . | TRBJ2-7
CASRPGSRVGWDSPLHF | TGTGCCAGCAGACCAGGGTCCAGGGTCGGCTGGGATTCACCCCTCCACTTT | TRBV5-6 | . | 17 | . | TRBJ1-6
CASSLVGTANEKLFF | TGTGCCAGCAGCTTAGTGGGGACAGCTAATGAAAAACTGTTTTTT | TRBV11-2 | . | 15 | TRBD1 | TRBJ1-4
CASSSGQAGGYEQYF | TGTGCCAGCAGCTCCGGACAGGCTGGAGGGTACGAGCAGTACTTC | TRBV11-1 | . | 15 | . | TRBJ2-7
CASPKGTVYNEQFF | TGTGCCAGCCCTAAAGGGACAGTCTACAATGAGCAGTTCTTC | TRBV2 | . | 14 | TRBD1 | TRBJ2-1
CSVGGQGVADTQYF | TGCAGCGTTGGAGGGCAGGGGGTCGCAGATACGCAGTATTTT | TRBV29-1 | . | 14 | TRBD1 | TRBJ2-3
CASRQGTNTEAFF | TGTGCCAGCAGACAGGGGACTAACACTGAAGCTTTCTTT | TRBV6-5 | . | 13 | TRBD1 | TRBJ1-1
CASTGQGDTEAFF | TGTGCCAGCACGGGACAGGGGGACACTGAAGCTTTCTTT | TRBV2 | . | 13 | TRBD1 | TRBJ1-1
CAWSLEGPQHF | TGTGCCTGGAGCCTTGAGGGTCCCCAGCATTTT | TRBV30 | . | 11 | . | TRBJ1-5
CASRPTWDEQFF | TGTGCCAGCAGACCGACTTGGGATGAGCAGTTCTTC | TRBV6-5 | . | 12 | . | TRBJ2-1
CSVGGGARDTQYF | TGCAGCGTTGGAGGGGGGGCTCGAGATACGCAGTATTTT | TRBV29-1 | . | 13 | . | TRBJ2-3
CASSWTGDQPQHF | TGTGCCAGCAGTTGGACAGGGGATCAGCCCCAGCATTTT | TRBV12-3/TRBV12-4 | few | 13 | TRBD1 | TRBJ1-5
CATSDSSGRQHNEQFF | TGTGCCACCAGTGATTCTAGCGGGAGGCAACACAATGAGCAGTTCTTC | TRBV24-1 | . | 16 | TRBD2 | TRBJ2-1
CASSSPGQGFNIQYF | TGTGCCAGCAGTTCTCCGGGACAGGGTTTCAACATTCAGTACTTC | TRBV2 | . | 15 | TRBD1 | TRBJ2-4
CASSARDSLYEKLFF | TGTGCCAGCAGCGCCCGGGACAGCCTTTATGAAAAACTGTTTTTT | TRBV7-2 | . | 15 | TRBD1 | TRBJ1-4
CASSNGSGGPPDTQYF | TGTGCCAGCAGCAACGGGAGCGGGGGCCCTCCAGATACGCAGTATTTT | TRBV6-2/TRBV6-3 | . | 16 | TRBD2 | TRBJ2-3
CAFSGGNSYEQYF | TGTGCCTTTTCGGGGGGTAATTCGTACGAGCAGTACTTC | TRBV30 | . | 13 | TRBD2 | TRBJ2-7
CASSLWPPGEQYF | TGTGCCAGCAGCTTGTGGCCCCCGGGAGAGCAGTACTTC | TRBV7-9 | . | 13 | . | TRBJ2-7
CASSPVAGKLFF | TGTGCCAGCTCACCCGTAGCGGGGAAACTGTTTTTT | TRBV18 | . | 12 | . | TRBJ1-4
CASSFSEVGTGELFF | TGTGCCAGCAGTTTTTCGGAGGTGGGCACCGGGGAGCTGTTTTTT | TRBV28 | . | 15 | . | TRBJ2-2
CASSWDRADEQFF | TGTGCCAGTAGTTGGGACAGGGCCGATGAGCAGTTCTTC | TRBV19 | . | 13 | TRBD1 | TRBJ2-1
CATSDEITTDGDSPHEQYF | TGTGCCACCAGTGATGAAATCACCACCGACGGGGATTCCCCCCACGAGCAGTACTTC | TRBV24-1 | . | 19 | . | TRBJ2-7
CASRYGREPGGNSPLHF | TGCGCCAGCAGGTATGGCAGGGAACCCGGAGGGAATTCACCCCTCCACTTT | TRBV5-1 | once | 17 | . | TRBJ1-6
CASSSRDRPSNYGYTF | TGTGCCAGCAGCTCCAGGGACAGGCCCTCTAACTATGGCTACACCTTC | TRBV5-4 | . | 16 | TRBD1 | TRBJ1-2
CAGSQDLGSYQPQHF | TGCGCCGGCAGCCAAGATCTAGGAAGTTATCAGCCCCAGCATTTT | TRBV4-3 | . | 15 | . | TRBJ1-5
CASSRQGRGYTF | TGTGCCAGCAGTCGACAGGGACGAGGCTACACCTTC | TRBV12-3/TRBV12-4 | . | 12 | TRBD1 | TRBJ1-2
CASILPGTNEQYF | TGTGCCAGCATTCTGCCCGGGACAAACGAGCAGTACTTC | TRBV6-5 | . | 13 | . | TRBJ2-7
CASSLAGLAGGFNEQFF | TGTGCCAGCAGCTTAGCGGGACTAGCGGGAGGTTTCAATGAGCAGTTCTTC | TRBV11-2 | . | 17 | TRBD2 | TRBJ2-1
CASSHRGRANTEAFF | TGCGCCAGCAGCCACCGCGGCAGGGCGAACACTGAAGCTTTCTTT | TRBV4-1 | . | 15 | . | TRBJ1-1
CSVETGGVQETQYF | TGCAGCGTTGAGACAGGGGGAGTCCAAGAGACCCAGTACTTC | TRBV29-1 | . | 14 | TRBD1 | TRBJ2-5
CASSLGQGFEKPQHF | TGTGCCAGCAGCTTAGGTCAGGGTTTCGAGAAGCCCCAGCATTTT | TRBV7-9 | . | 15 | . | TRBJ1-5
CASMYRRRDYNEQFF | TGTGCCAGCATGTACAGGAGAAGGGACTACAATGAGCAGTTCTTC | TRBV6-5 | . | 15 | . | TRBJ2-1
CASSHADRADGYTF | TGTGCCAGCAGCCATGCGGACAGGGCGGACGGCTACACCTTC | TRBV4-2 | . | 14 | TRBD1 | TRBJ1-2
CASSARSVNTGELFF | TGTGCCAGCAGCGCTCGGTCCGTCAACACCGGGGAGCTGTTTTTT | TRBV7-2 | once | 15 | . | TRBJ2-2
CASMGQTYSNQPQHF | TGTGCCAGCATGGGACAGACCTATAGCAATCAGCCCCAGCATTTT | TRBV2 | . | 15 | TRBD1 | TRBJ1-5
CASNPPLRERDEQYF | TGTGCCAGCAACCCACCCCTCCGGGAGAGGGACGAGCAGTACTTC | TRBV2 | . | 15 | . | TRBJ2-7
CASRIGQDYGYTF | TGTGCCAGCAGAATAGGACAGGACTATGGCTACACCTTC | TRBV28 | . | 13 | TRBD1 | TRBJ1-2
CASRLQGVGGYTF | TGTGCCAGCAGGCTCCAGGGGGTGGGGGGCTACACCTTC | TRBV27 | . | 13 | TRBD1 | TRBJ1-2
CATSDQGLANYNEQFF | TGTGCCACCAGTGACCAGGGACTAGCGAATTACAATGAGCAGTTCTTC | TRBV24-1 | . | 16 | TRBD2 | TRBJ2-1
CASSHTLAGAYQETQYF | TGTGCCAGCAGCCATACCTTAGCGGGGGCCTACCAAGAGACCCAGTACTTC | TRBV3-1/TRBV3-2 | . | 17 | TRBD2 | TRBJ2-5
CASSSINQPQHF | TGTGCCAGCAGCTCCATTAATCAGCCCCAGCATTTT | TRBV7-3 | . | 12 | . | TRBJ1-5
CATSRQGANNQPQHF | TGTGCCACCAGCAGACAGGGGGCTAACAATCAGCCCCAGCATTTT | TRBV15 | few | 15 | TRBD1 | TRBJ1-5
CASSSGTGDPTCYEQYF | TGTGCCAGCAGTTCCGGGACAGGGGACCCGACTTGCTACGAGCAGTACTTC | TRBV21-1 | . | 17 | . | TRBJ2-7
CATNRGQNKNTEAFF | TGTGCCACAAACAGGGGACAGAACAAGAACACTGAAGCTTTCTTT | TRBV21-1 | . | 15 | . | TRBJ1-1
CASSLAWRGAGANVLTF | TGCGCCAGCAGCTTGGCCTGGCGGGGGGCTGGGGCCAACGTCCTGACTTTC | TRBV5-1 | once | 17 | TRBD2 | TRBJ2-6